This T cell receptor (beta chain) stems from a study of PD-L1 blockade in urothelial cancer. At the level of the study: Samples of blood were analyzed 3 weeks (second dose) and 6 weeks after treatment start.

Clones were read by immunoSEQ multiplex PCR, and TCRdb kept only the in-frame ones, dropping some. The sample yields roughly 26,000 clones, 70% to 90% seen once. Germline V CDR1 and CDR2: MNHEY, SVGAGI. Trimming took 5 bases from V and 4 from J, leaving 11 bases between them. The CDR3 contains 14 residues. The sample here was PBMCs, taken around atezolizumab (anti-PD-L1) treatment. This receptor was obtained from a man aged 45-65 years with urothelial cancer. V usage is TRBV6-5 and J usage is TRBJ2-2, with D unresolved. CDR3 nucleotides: TGTGCCAGCAGTCCCCTCGCTAGCACCGGGGAGCTGTTTTTT. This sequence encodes CASSPLASTGELFF.